The TCR beta chain described here comes from a study of T cell responses to AZD1222 COVID-19 vaccine. Study overall: Second doses that came at about 4 or about 12 weeks were put together. General study results and limits: Donors were largely white British and mainly female; clonal diversity was possibly underestimated. Spike was spanned by vaccine-associated CD4 TCRs, with dominance at 160-218 and 743-854.

Produced via immunoSEQ multiplex PCR; TCRdb's table is partial and in-frame only. Of about 190,000 clones listed, 75% to 90% were seen once; the top ten hold 6.5% to 8.5%. The CDR3 is 17 residues long. CDR1 is LGHDT, CDR2 YNNKEL, per germline (reference sequence). The J segment lost 6 bases and the V segment lost 6 bases, leaving 16 bases of the junction unmatched. This clone showed up just once. Its antigen remains unknown. Sample: peripheral blood, taken on day 0 of AZD1222 vaccination. The sequence was obtained from an adult in good health. V is TRBV3-1 (or the pseudogene TRBV3-2) and J is TRBJ2-3; TRBD2 matches at 9 bases. The CDR3 nucleotides read TGTGCCAGCAGAGGTCTCCGCGGGGGGGCTATTGCGGATACGCAGTATTTT. It is translated as CASRGLRGGAIADTQYF.